This TCR beta chain came from a study of shared clonotypes between healthy human individuals. Terminally differentiated effector memory CD45RA+ cells were excluded by CCR7 positive selection of CD45RO-negative cells. The assay was immunoSEQ multiplex PCR, and TCRdb's table has in-frame clones only and misses some. The sample carries fewer than 1 million clones, approximately 96% recorded once. The germline V and J ends were trimmed by 5 bases and 7 bases, with 24 bases remaining between them. Germline V gene lookup returns CDR1 SGHNT and CDR2 YYREEE (reference sequence). This CDR3 comprises 16 residues.

This receptor was taken from a man aged 25-45 years in good health. V usage is TRBV5-4 and J usage is TRBJ2-5, with a possible D match to TRBD1 (5 bases). Sequenced material: naive CD8+ T cells sorted from blood. The chain's CDR3 is CASSQYADKIDGTQYF. CDR3 DNA: TGTGCCAGCAGTCAATACGCGGACAAGATTGATGGGACCCAGTACTTC.